This TCR beta chain was identified during a study of blood T cells in healthy people across ages. Findings and caveats of the study: Roughly linear declines in TCR beta diversity per million T cells occurred with age. Investigators treated diversity estimates from one million T cells as underestimates.

Comments on this clonotype: Its target is not known. A far larger clone is one base from this, pointing to a likely read error.

The germline V gene has CDR1 LNHDA and CDR2 SQIVND (reference sequence). V lost 6 bases to trimming and J lost 13 bases, with 13 bases between them. This CDR3 is 11 amino acids long. Combining a sample-barcoded 5' primer with a J-beta primer mix, a second PCR ran for roughly 6 to 11 cycles. Using its own MiXCR run on the 5' RACE reads, TCRdb lists one record per CDR3 protein. Of around 1,500,000 distinct CDR3 sequences in the sample, about 43% were seen once. Donor samples were obtained from healthy Caucasian individuals from Russia, aged about 6 to 95. Extracted total RNA amounted to at least 6 micrograms for each sample.

The chain employs TRBV19 and TRBJ2-1; weak D call: TRBD1 (6 bases). This clonotype was obtained from a woman aged 18 to 35 in good health. Sequences were obtained from blood. The CDR3 nucleotides are TGTGCCAGTAGCCGACAGGAGACCCAGTTCTTC. It specifies CASSRQETQFF.